Listed below are T cell receptor beta chains from one sample, sequenced in a study of T cell repertoires in cytomegalovirus infection. Each CDR3 protein gets one entry after TCRdb re-called the reads with MiXCR. The table lists 200,000 or so distinct CDR3 sequences, over 25% of them singletons. Sequences were obtained from PBMCs. The receptors come from a human donor in good health (CMV status not recorded). Some clones in this sample may be carry-over from other donors' samples. CDR3s include the opening cysteine and the closing phenylalanine or tryptophan. The order of the fields is CDR3 DNA, CDR3 protein, J gene, clone size, V gene, D gene. The D gene is left open where the match is weak. Only some rows state a clone size, as once, few, many or a class for expanded clones.

cdr3_nt: TGTGCCAGCAGCTTAAAATCAGGCGTTGCCGTAGATGAAGCTTTCTTT; cdr3_aa: CASSLKSGVAVDEAFF; j_call: TRBJ1-1; clone_size: -; v_call: TRBV7-9; d_call: -
cdr3_nt: TGTGCCAGCAGCGCGGGACGGCACACCGGGGAGCTGTTTTTT; cdr3_aa: CASSAGRHTGELFF; j_call: TRBJ2-2; clone_size: -; v_call: TRBV7-6; d_call: -
cdr3_nt: TGTGCCAGCAGTTACTCGAACACTCAGCCCCAGCATTTT; cdr3_aa: CASSYSNTQPQHF; j_call: TRBJ1-5; clone_size: -; v_call: TRBV6-5; d_call: -
cdr3_nt: TGTGCCAGCAGGGGACAGGGGCCGCGCGGCAATCAGCCCCAGCATTTT; cdr3_aa: CASRGQGPRGNQPQHF; j_call: TRBJ1-5; clone_size: -; v_call: TRBV2; d_call: TRBD1
cdr3_nt: TGCGCCAGCAGCTCATTCGGGCAGACGGAAGCTTTCTTT; cdr3_aa: CASSSFGQTEAFF; j_call: TRBJ1-1; clone_size: many; v_call: TRBV5-1; d_call: -
cdr3_nt: TGTGCCAGCAGGAAACAGGGGGCTCGCACAGATACGCAGTATTTT; cdr3_aa: CASRKQGARTDTQYF; j_call: TRBJ2-3; clone_size: -; v_call: TRBV6-6; d_call: TRBD1
cdr3_nt: TGTGCCAGCAGTGCGGACATTTTCACCGGGGAGCTGTTTTTT; cdr3_aa: CASSADIFTGELFF; j_call: TRBJ2-2; clone_size: -; v_call: TRBV2; d_call: -
cdr3_nt: TGTGCCAGCAGTGACGGGGACCGCTATAATTCACCCCTCCACTTT; cdr3_aa: CASSDGDRYNSPLHF; j_call: TRBJ1-6; clone_size: few; v_call: TRBV2; d_call: -
cdr3_nt: TGTGCCAGCTCACGGGAAAGTAACACTGAAGCTTTCTTT; cdr3_aa: CASSRESNTEAFF; j_call: TRBJ1-1; clone_size: -; v_call: TRBV18; d_call: -
cdr3_nt: TGTGCCAGCAGTCCCAATCCAGGGAGTTCCTACAATGAGCAGTTCTTC; cdr3_aa: CASSPNPGSSYNEQFF; j_call: TRBJ2-1; clone_size: once; v_call: TRBV6-1; d_call: -
cdr3_nt: TGTGCCAGCAGAGGTAGGGGGCTAGGCACTGAAGCTTTCTTT; cdr3_aa: CASRGRGLGTEAFF; j_call: TRBJ1-1; clone_size: -; v_call: TRBV7-9; d_call: TRBD1
cdr3_nt: TGTGCCAGCAGCCCTCTCCTCGACAGCGAGCAGTACTTC; cdr3_aa: CASSPLLDSEQYF; j_call: TRBJ2-7; clone_size: -; v_call: TRBV7-3; d_call: -
cdr3_nt: TGTGCCAGCAGCCCGACAGGGGGCGAGTCCTACGAGCAGTACTTC; cdr3_aa: CASSPTGGESYEQYF; j_call: TRBJ2-7; clone_size: many; v_call: TRBV7-2; d_call: TRBD1
cdr3_nt: TGTGCCAGCAGCCCCACAGGGGACGCTGAAGCTTTCTTT; cdr3_aa: CASSPTGDAEAFF; j_call: TRBJ1-1; clone_size: -; v_call: TRBV4-1; d_call: TRBD1
cdr3_nt: TGTGCCAGCAGTTTATTGGATAGTAATGAAAAACTGTTTTTT; cdr3_aa: CASSLLDSNEKLFF; j_call: TRBJ1-4; clone_size: -; v_call: TRBV28; d_call: -
cdr3_nt: TGTGCCAGCCGGTTGGGTGGGCTAGAAGCTTTCTTT; cdr3_aa: CASRLGGLEAFF; j_call: TRBJ1-1; clone_size: few; v_call: TRBV2; d_call: -
cdr3_nt: TGTGCCAGCAGCTTTAGCCAGGAAACTAACTATGGCTACACCTTC; cdr3_aa: CASSFSQETNYGYTF; j_call: TRBJ1-2; clone_size: -; v_call: TRBV7-6; d_call: -
cdr3_nt: TGTGCCAGCAGCTTAGAGGCGGCAGGCGATTATGGCTACACCTTC; cdr3_aa: CASSLEAAGDYGYTF; j_call: TRBJ1-2; clone_size: many; v_call: TRBV7-2; d_call: -